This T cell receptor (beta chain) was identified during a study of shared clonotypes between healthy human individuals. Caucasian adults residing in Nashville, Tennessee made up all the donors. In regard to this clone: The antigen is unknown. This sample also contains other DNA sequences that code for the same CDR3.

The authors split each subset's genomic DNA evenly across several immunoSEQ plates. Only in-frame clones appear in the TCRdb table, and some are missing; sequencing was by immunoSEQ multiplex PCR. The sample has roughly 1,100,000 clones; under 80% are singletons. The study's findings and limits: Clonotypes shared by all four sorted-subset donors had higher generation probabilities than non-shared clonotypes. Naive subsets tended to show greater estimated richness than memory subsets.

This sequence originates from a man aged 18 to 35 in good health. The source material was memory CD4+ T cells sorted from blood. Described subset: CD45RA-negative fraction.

Here the CDR3 DNA reads TGTGCCAGCAGCCTCCTAGCGGGGGGTGGGGAGACCCAGTACTTC. This gives the protein CASSLLAGGGETQYF. The V and J genes are TRBV27 and TRBJ2-5; 11 bases map to TRBD2. Germline V lookup: CDR1 MNHEY, CDR2 SMNVEV (reference sequence). The CDR3 covers 15 residues. After removal of 6 bases from V and 5 bases from J, the junction contained 8 bases not matched to a gene.